This T cell receptor beta chain was found in a study of T cells after posttransplantation cyclophosphamide. Study observations and caveats: Blood and skin or GI T cell repertoires showed limited TRB overlap. Recipient CMV seropositivity and CMV reactivation strongly tracked TRB clonality.

The assay was immunoSEQ multiplex PCR, and TCRdb's table has in-frame clones only and misses some. In total the sample includes about 24,000 clones, none of them seen once. CDR1 and CDR2 (germline): SGHNT, YYREEE (reference sequence). CDR3 size: 15 residues. This clone has a count of ten or more. Antigen unknown. At one of its ends the junction is not consistent with the germline gene, which may arise from a read error. The specimen sequenced was PBMCs. This chain uses TRBV5-4 with TRBJ2-1, with 8 bases matching TRBD1. The TCR originated in a woman aged 55-69 years in good health, CMV-negative, and a related stem cell transplant donor. CDR3 bases: TGTGCCAGCATCTTGGTGGGCAGGGGGCGAAATGAGCAGTTCTTC. Its protein is CASILVGRGRNEQFF.